This T cell receptor (beta chain) was sequenced during a study of cytomegalovirus exposure and HLA in healthy donors. Primers for the PCR totalled 60 Vbeta and 13 Jbeta. Sequencing used immunoSEQ multiplex PCR; TCRdb keeps in-frame clones, though not all of them. The table records approximately 210,000 clones, about four fifths of them present only once. Between the trimmed V and J ends, which lost 0 bases and 0 bases, there was a span of 6 bases. Per germline, CDR1 SGHNT and CDR2 YYREEE (reference sequence). The CDR3 has 14 residues. The chain recombines TRBV5-4 with TRBJ1-1; no reliable D call. The receptor was derived from a woman aged 40 to 55 in good health and CMV-seronegative. Sequencing input: PBMCs. The CDR3 loop reads CASSLEPMNTEAFF. The CDR3 DNA follows: TGTGCCAGCAGCTTGGAACCTATGAACACTGAAGCTTTCTTT.